The entry below describes one T cell receptor beta chain. Its antigen remains unidentified. The data stem from a study of cytomegalovirus exposure and HLA in healthy donors. Overall study findings and caveats: According to a later analysis, donors in an Asian-associated ancestry cluster reportedly had fewer N-insertions than the approximately 730-donor mean. There were some V segments, including TRBV6-2 and TRBV6-3, excluded as indistinguishable. Rare TCR sequences predominated, though certain public TCRs were found in many donors. More clonal expansion characterized HLA-associated TCR beta chains than equally common others in a later analysis.

PCR used 60 Vbeta primers and 13 Jbeta primers. Repertoires were generated with immunoSEQ multiplex PCR, while TCRdb's copy carries only in-frame clones and drops some. The data contain roughly 200,000 clones, around 77% of them seen just once; the ten biggest clones take up roughly 3%. Germline values: CDR1 KGHSH, CDR2 LQKENI. Deletions cut 3 bases from V and 4 bases from J, with 12 bases between. This CDR3 has 14 amino acids. The sequence was collected from a woman in her 30s in good health and CMV-seronegative. This chain joins TRBV18 and TRBJ1-1; D is unclear. Source material: PBMCs. The CDR3 DNA reads TGTGCCAGCTCACCCTCGGGAGGGTTCACTGAAGCTTTCTTT. Protein sequence: CASSPSGGFTEAFF.